Below are 18 T cell receptor beta chains sequenced from a single sample in a study of T cells in Graves' hyperthyroidism and ophthalmopathy. RNA transcripts were the template for amplifying TCR beta CDR3 regions. In the first-round RT-PCR of the TCR CDR3, the HTBI primer set was used. MiXCR was run by TCRdb on the multiplex PCR reads, yielding one entry per CDR3 protein. The table lists under 350,000 distinct CDR3 sequences, around 15% of them singletons. The sample taken for sequencing was blood. The receptors derive from a middle-aged woman with Graves' hyperthyroidism.

The V call is TRBV6-2 or TRBV6-3, the J call TRBJ1-4; 9 nucleotides agree with TRBD1. The CDR3 length is 15 residues. V lost 0 bases, J lost 8 bases, and 4 bases stayed unmatched. Germline V gene data show CDR1 as MNHEY and CDR2 as SVGEGT. The CDR3 DNA reads TGTGCCAGCAGTTACTCAGGGACAGGGTGGGAAAAACTGTTTTTT. Translated: CASSYSGTGWEKLFF.

This clonotype has ten or more counts. The genes are TRBV28 and TRBJ1-5; 7 bases line up with TRBD1. Germline V gives CDR1 MDHEN, CDR2 SYDVKM. Trimming removed 6 bases from V and 4 bases from J; junction bases left unmatched: 3. The CDR3 totals 13 residues. In nucleotides, the CDR3 is TGTGCCAGCAGGGGGGGACAGAATCAGCCCCAGCATTTT. Its protein is CASRGGQNQPQHF.

This sequence joins TRBV11-2 and TRBJ1-2, with D perhaps matching TRBD1 (5 bases). With 6 bases removed from V and 14 bases from J, the gap between germline ends came to 28 bases. Germline V lookup: CDR1 SGHAT, CDR2 FQNNGV. The CDR3 sequence is 15 residues long. The CDR3 spells CASSYRWGTAAPSTF. DNA for the CDR3: TGTGCCAGCAGTTATAGATGGGGGACCGCCGCCCCCTCAACCTTC.

The chain combines TRBV7-2 with TRBJ2-3, with D maybe TRBD1 (7 bases). The V end lost 4 bases, the J end lost 2 bases, and 19 bases lay between the germline ends. Germline CDR1 is SGHTA and CDR2 is FQGNSA. There are 17 residues in the CDR3. The chain's CDR3 is CASSSQGGSGATDTQYF. In DNA form, the CDR3 reads TGTGCCAGCAGCTCCCAGGGGGGTTCGGGGGCCACAGATACGCAGTATTTT. The variable domain in full, with the rest retrieved from reference TRBV7-2 and TRBJ2-3, is GAGVSQSPSNKVTEKGKDVELRCDPISGHTALYWYRQSLGQGLEFLIYFQGNSAPDKSGLPSDRFSAERTGGSVSTLTIQRTQQEDSAVYLCASSSQGGSGATDTQYFGPGTRLTVL.

The chain is built from TRBV6-1 and TRBJ2-3, with 10 bases fitting TRBD2. After removal of 10 bases from V and 2 bases from J, the junction contained 6 bases not matched to a gene. CDR1 is MNHNS and CDR2 is SASEGT in the germline V gene. The CDR3 consists of 14 residues. The CDR3 is CATRTSGYTDTQYF. CDR3 sequence (DNA): TGTGCCACCCGGACTAGCGGATACACAGATACGCAGTATTTT.

This clonotype was counted only a few times. J is TRBJ2-3 and V is TRBV18; D ambiguous. This CDR3 spans 13 amino acids. Between the trimmed V and J ends, which lost 8 bases and 3 bases, there was a span of 12 bases. CDR1 KGHSH and CDR2 LQKENI come from the germline V gene. The CDR3 DNA is TGTGCCAGCACGACTTCCTTAACAGATACGCAGTATTTT. Its protein product is CASTTSLTDTQYF.

This clonotype was observed at least ten times. J is TRBJ2-2 and V is TRBV5-1; the D gene is possibly TRBD2 (6 bases). The CDR3 has 14 amino acids. Trimming stripped 3 bases from V and 7 bases from J, with 13 bases between. Germline V gene lookup returns CDR1 SGHRS and CDR2 YFSETQ. The CDR3 here is CASSSQRRGGELFF. The CDR3 bases are TGCGCCAGCAGCTCCCAGCGGAGGGGCGGGGAGCTGTTTTTT.

The chain links TRBV7-2 to TRBJ2-5, with 7 positions matching TRBD1. The CDR3 contains 15 residues. CDR1 SGHTA and CDR2 FQGNSA come from the germline V gene. V lost 4 bases, J lost 5 bases, and 10 bases stayed unmatched. CDR3 in DNA: TGTGCCAGCAGCTCCCCCATGATCAGGGGGGAGACCCAGTACTTC. Translated, it gives CASSSPMIRGETQYF.

This clonotype showed up many times. V gene TRBV12-3 or TRBV12-4 combines with J gene TRBJ2-7; 8 positions agree with TRBD2. The V and J ends lost 3 bases and 4 bases, in that order; junction bases with no gene match: 5. This CDR3 is 14 amino acids long. In DNA, the CDR3 is TGTGCCAGCAGTTTGTCTAGCGGGCGTTACGAGCAGTACTTC. Translating it yields CASSLSSGRYEQYF.

The CDR3 here is CASSPGSGAGGNTIYF. The CDR3 DNA reads as TGTGCCAGCTCACCTGGATCGGGGGCAGGTGGAAACACCATATATTTT. The chain recombines TRBV18 with TRBJ1-3; D perhaps matches TRBD1 (6 bases). Trimming pared 3 bases from V and 3 bases from J, leaving 15 bases between. Germline V gives CDR1 KGHSH, CDR2 LQKENI. The CDR3 is 16 amino acids.

This clonotype was detected many times. The J gene is TRBJ1-1, the V gene TRBV3-1; D is unresolved. Trimming removed 0 bases at V and 2 bases at J, with 13 bases between. Germline loops: CDR1 LGHDT, CDR2 YNNKEL (reference sequence). This CDR3 spans 16 amino acids. The CDR3 here is CASSQEIGQPNTEAFF. CDR3 coding DNA: TGTGCCAGCAGCCAAGAAATAGGGCAGCCAAACACTGAAGCTTTCTTT.

At least ten counts were recorded for this clonotype. The CDR3 sequence is CASSHAILAGGYYEQYF. CDR3 sequence (DNA): TGTGCCAGCAGCCACGCCATTCTAGCGGGAGGGTACTACGAGCAGTACTTC. J is TRBJ2-7 and V is TRBV7-9; 12 nucleotides line up with TRBD2. CDR1 and CDR2 (germline): SEHNR, FQNEAQ (reference sequence). The CDR3 is made up of 17 amino acids. V trimming: 5 bases; J trimming: 3 bases; junction bases outside the gene matches: 11.

This clonotype was recorded many times. CDR3 sequence: CSARDGGGARNIQYF. CDR3 nucleotide sequence: TGCAGTGCTAGAGATGGTGGGGGGGCTCGGAACATTCAGTACTTC. V is TRBV20-1 and J is TRBJ2-4; a possible D gene is TRBD2 (7 bases). Trimming removed 0 bases from V and 7 bases from J, with 16 bases in between. Per germline, CDR1 DFQATT and CDR2 SNEGSKA (reference sequence). The CDR3 is made up of 15 amino acids.

This clonotype was seen a few times. Compared with germline, one end of the junction differs, possibly owing to a read error. The chain couples TRBV5-4 to TRBJ2-3; D tentatively reads TRBD1 or TRBD2 (5 bases each). CDR3 length: 14 residues. Germline CDR1 and CDR2: SGHNT and YYREEE (reference sequence). This chain's CDR3 is CASSSYAGTGTQYF. DNA of the CDR3: TGTGCCAGCAGCTCGTATGCGGGCACAGGTACGCAGTATTTT.

This chain connects TRBV7-9 to TRBJ2-5, with D perhaps assigned TRBD1 or TRBD2 (6 bases each). The V gene lost 1 base and the J gene lost 7 bases, with 13 bases spanning the gap. Looked up from germline, CDR1 is SEHNR and CDR2 is FQNEAQ (reference sequence). The CDR3 runs to 14 residues. The CDR3 DNA reads as TGTGCCAGCAGCTTAGACCGGGGGCTTGGGACCCAGTACTTC. Protein product: CASSLDRGLGTQYF.

This clonotype appeared many times. The chain has TRBV10-3 and TRBJ2-1; TRBD1 aligns across 7 bases. V dropped 6 bases and J dropped 0; count of bases not matched to a gene: 2. This CDR3 is built from 14 residues. Germline values: CDR1 ENHRY, CDR2 SYGVKD. CDR3 bases: TGTGCCATCAGGACAGGGAGCTCCTACAATGAGCAGTTCTTC. Its protein product is CAIRTGSSYNEQFF.

The chain is built from TRBV29-1 and TRBJ1-2, with no clear D. CDR1 is SQVTM and CDR2 is ANQGSEA in the germline V gene. The V and J ends lost 3 bases and 4 bases respectively, with 6 bases between them. The CDR3 runs to 11 residues. The CDR3 protein is CSVEGSYGYTF. CDR3 in DNA: TGCAGCGTTGAGGGAAGCTATGGCTACACCTTC. Based on the CDR3 plus reference TRBV29-1 and TRBJ1-2, the full variable domain is SAVISQKPSRDICQRGTSLTIQCQVDSQVTMMFWYRQQPGQSLTLIATANQGSEATYESGFVIDKFPISRPNLTFSTLTVSNMSPEDSSIYLCSVEGSYGYTFGSGTRLTVV.

This clonotype was counted many times. The chain carries TRBV12-3 or TRBV12-4 and TRBJ2-1; 9 bases line up with TRBD1. The CDR3 totals 14 residues. V lost 5 bases, J lost 8 bases, and 7 bases stayed unmatched. CDR3 protein: CASSPGQGGDEQFF. In nucleotides, the CDR3 is TGTGCCAGCAGTCCGGGACAGGGCGGCGATGAGCAGTTCTTC.